Listed below are T cell receptor beta chains from one sample, sequenced in a study of blood T cells in healthy people across ages. Each CDR3 protein is one row after TCRdb ran MiXCR on the 5' RACE reads. The sample lists fewer than 950,000 distinct CDR3 sequences, about 53% seen once, with under 50% in the top ten. The sample was blood. Source of these receptors: an older man in good health. Both conserved end residues are part of each CDR3. The D gene is left open where the match is weak. Size is omitted from some rows. Given values are once, few, many or a class for expanded clones.

TRBJ2-7 . . TRBV20-1 TGCAGTGCGAGAGACTCGCGGGGATCCTACGAGCAGTACTTC CSARDSRGSYEQYF
TRBJ2-7 . . TRBV7-9 TGTGCCAGCAGTCACACGGGACGGCCGGGGTACTTC CASSHTGRPGYF
TRBJ2-4 . TRBD2 TRBV5-1 TGCGCCAGCAGCTCGCGGGGGGAGAACATTCAGTACTTC CASSSRGENIQYF
TRBJ1-6 once . TRBV5-1 TGCACCAGCAGCTTGAGAGGGGGGCTCAGGAATTCACCCCTCCACTTT CTSSLRGGLRNSPLHF
TRBJ2-1 few TRBD2 TRBV19 TGTGCCAGTAGTACTACTAGCGGGAGGGCCACTGAGCAGTTCTTC CASSTTSGRATEQFF
TRBJ1-5 . TRBD1 TRBV5-6 TGTGCCAGCAGCTTCTCCGGGACAGGTAATCAGCCCCAGCATTTT CASSFSGTGNQPQHF
TRBJ2-2 . TRBD1 TRBV12-3/TRBV12-4 TGTGCCAGCAGACCAACAGGGGACCGGAACACCGGGGAGCTGTTTTTT CASRPTGDRNTGELFF
TRBJ1-1 . . TRBV11-2 TGTGCCAGCAGCTTAACCCCCTTTGAAGCTTTCTTT CASSLTPFEAFF
TRBJ2-5 . TRBD2 TRBV9 TGTGCCAGCAGCACGGCGGGACTAGCGGGAATTAGTCAGTACTTC CASSTAGLAGISQYF
TRBJ1-6 . . TRBV5-1 TGCGCCAGCAGCTTTTCTGCGGATTCACCCCTCCACTTT CASSFSADSPLHF
TRBJ2-6 . TRBD1 TRBV6-1 TGTGCCAGCGGGGGACAGGGGGGCTTGGCTGGGGCCAACGTCCTGACTTTC CASGGQGGLAGANVLTF
TRBJ1-2 . TRBD1 TRBV6-1 TGTGCCAGCAGTGCGCGGACAGGGTTGCAGGGCTACACCTTC CASSARTGLQGYTF
TRBJ2-3 . . TRBV9 TGTGCCAGCAGCGTAGGGGGAACGTCGGGAGATACGCAGTATTTT CASSVGGTSGDTQYF
TRBJ2-4 . TRBD2 TRBV5-1 TGCGCCAGCAGCCCCGGACTAGCGGGAGGGATCCTAGCCAAAAACATTCAGTACTTC CASSPGLAGGILAKNIQYF
TRBJ2-1 . TRBD2 TRBV28 TGTGCCAGTGGGACTAGCGGGAGGGCTGAGCAGTTCTTC CASGTSGRAEQFF
TRBJ2-2 . . TRBV9 TGTGCCAGCAGCGTAGGCGGGTGGGTCACCGGGGAGCTGTTTTTT CASSVGGWVTGELFF
TRBJ1-2 . TRBD1 TRBV4-1 TGCGCCAGCAGCCAAGTTCCCCCTCGACAGGGGGCCTGGGGCTACACCTTC CASSQVPPRQGAWGYTF
TRBJ2-7 . . TRBV7-9 TGTGCCAGCAGCTTAGAAGGGGCCACCTACGAGCAGTACTTC CASSLEGATYEQYF
TRBJ2-1 few . TRBV12-3/TRBV12-4 TGTGCCAGCACCCCCGTAAAGTATGATGAGCAGTTCTTC CASTPVKYDEQFF
TRBJ2-1 . TRBD1 TRBV24-1 TGTGCCACCAGTGAACCTCAGACAGGGAAGAATGAGCAGTTCTTC CATSEPQTGKNEQFF